This TCR beta chain was recovered during a study of T cell responses to AZD1222 COVID-19 vaccine. Findings and limits, study-wide: Regions left unmutated in variants are reportedly the target of nearly half of spike-specific TCRs. Donors were chiefly white British, with a greater number of females, and clonal diversity was perhaps underestimated. Baseline serology detected seropositivity in only a handful of AZD1222 recipients. Across spike, vaccine-associated CD4 TCRs were found, dominant at 160-218 and 743-854.

Germline V gene data show CDR1 as ENHRY and CDR2 as SYGVKD. Trimming at V came to 8 bases and at J to 5 bases, leaving 24 bases not matched to a gene. This CDR3 region has 19 residues. Using immunoSEQ multiplex PCR, the repertoire was profiled, and TCRdb retains in-frame clones only, with some absent. The table lists about 120,000 clones, 75% to 90% of them singletons. A remark on this clone: Its antigen is not known.

This sample comprised peripheral blood, obtained on day 0 of AZD1222 vaccination. The receptor comes from an adult in good health. V is TRBV10-3 and J is TRBJ2-1; 7 nucleotides align to TRBD1. CDR3 nucleotide sequence: TGTGCCATCCGCCTCGACAGTTCCCCGACAGGGTACTTTGACAATGAGCAGTTCTTC. This encodes CAIRLDSSPTGYFDNEQFF.